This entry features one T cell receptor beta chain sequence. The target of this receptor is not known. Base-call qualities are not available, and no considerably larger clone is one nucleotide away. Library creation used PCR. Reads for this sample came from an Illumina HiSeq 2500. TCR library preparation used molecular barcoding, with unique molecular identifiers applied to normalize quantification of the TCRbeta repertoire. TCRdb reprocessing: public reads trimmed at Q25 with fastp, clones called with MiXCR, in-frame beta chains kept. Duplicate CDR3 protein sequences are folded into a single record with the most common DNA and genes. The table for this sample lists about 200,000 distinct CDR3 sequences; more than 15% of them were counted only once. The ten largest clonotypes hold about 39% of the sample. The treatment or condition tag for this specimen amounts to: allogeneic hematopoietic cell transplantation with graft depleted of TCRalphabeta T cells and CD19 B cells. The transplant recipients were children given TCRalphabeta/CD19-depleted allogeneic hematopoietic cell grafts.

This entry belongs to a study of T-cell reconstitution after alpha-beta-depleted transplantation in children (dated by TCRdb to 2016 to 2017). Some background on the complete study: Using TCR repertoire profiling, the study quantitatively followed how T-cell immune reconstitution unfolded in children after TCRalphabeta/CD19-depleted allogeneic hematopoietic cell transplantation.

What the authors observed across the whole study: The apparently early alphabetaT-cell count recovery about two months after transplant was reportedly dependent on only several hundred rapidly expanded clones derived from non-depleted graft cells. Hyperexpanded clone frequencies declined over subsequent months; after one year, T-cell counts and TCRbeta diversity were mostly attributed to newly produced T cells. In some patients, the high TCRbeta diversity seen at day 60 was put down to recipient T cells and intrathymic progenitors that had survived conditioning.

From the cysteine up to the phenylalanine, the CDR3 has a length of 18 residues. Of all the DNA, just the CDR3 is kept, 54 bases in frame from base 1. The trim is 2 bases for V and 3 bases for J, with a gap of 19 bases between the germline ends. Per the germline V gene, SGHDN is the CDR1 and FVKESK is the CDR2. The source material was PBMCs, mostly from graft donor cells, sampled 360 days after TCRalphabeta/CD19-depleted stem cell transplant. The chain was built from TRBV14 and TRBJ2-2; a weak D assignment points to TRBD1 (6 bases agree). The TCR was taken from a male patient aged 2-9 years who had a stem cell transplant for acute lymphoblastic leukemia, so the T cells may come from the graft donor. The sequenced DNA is TGTGCCAGCAGCCAATTCGTAACCGGGGACATGGACACCGGGGAGCTGTTTTTT. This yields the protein CASSQFVTGDMDTGELFF.